The 25 T cell receptor beta chains below were found in one sample sequenced in a study of chemoradiotherapy in HPV16-positive cancers. The data were produced by immunoSEQ multiplex PCR, yet TCRdb's version contains in-frame clones alone and is incomplete. The sample lists thousands of clones, approximately 84% occurring once. This specimen was tumor tissue, taken from a patient who underwent chemoradiotherapy. The source is a human donor with HPV-associated anogenital cancer.

This clone was recorded once. The chain joins TRBV5-4 to TRBJ2-4; D is perhaps TRBD1 (7 bases). The CDR3 contains 16 residues. Deletions cut 1 base from V and 0 bases from J, with 11 bases between. CDR1 SGHNT and CDR2 YYREEE come from the germline V gene (reference sequence). CDR3 DNA sequence: TGTGCCAGCAGCTTGCAGGGGGGTTTAGCCAAAAACATTCAGTACTTC. Its protein product is CASSLQGGLAKNIQYF.

Only one count was recorded for this clone. The genes are TRBV30 and TRBJ2-7; no definite D call. The CDR3 is 13 amino acids. Germline loops: CDR1 GTSNPN, CDR2 SVGIG (reference sequence). Between the trimmed V and J ends, which lost 2 bases and 6 bases, there was a span of 14 bases. The CDR3 reads CAWSSTANGEQYF. The CDR3, as DNA: TGTGCCTGGAGTTCCACCGCAAATGGCGAGCAGTACTTC.

The genes are TRBV6-1 and TRBJ1-6, with no clear D. The CDR3 runs to 17 residues. Germline V lookup: CDR1 MNHNS, CDR2 SASEGT. Trimming took off 3 bases at V and 7 bases at J, with 19 bases between the two ends. CDR3 nucleotides: TGTGCCAGCAGTGATTTGGCATCCCTAAGATTCAATTCACCCCTCCACTTT. It specifies CASSDLASLRFNSPLHF.

The chain recombines TRBV19 with TRBJ1-1, with D unresolved. The germline V gene has CDR1 LNHDA and CDR2 SQIVND (reference sequence). There are 15 residues in the CDR3. V lost 5 bases and J 3 bases, leaving 16 bases between the germline ends. Written as DNA, the CDR3 is TGTGCCAGTAGTTCCCAACCCTCGGGATACACTGAAGCTTTCTTT. It translates to CASSSQPSGYTEAFF.

This clone has just a few counts. The rearrangement uses TRBV5-4 and TRBJ2-1, with TRBD2 matching over 7 bases. Germline V lookup: CDR1 SGHNT, CDR2 YYREEE (reference sequence). The CDR3 has 13 amino acids. Unmatched junction bases numbered 3, after V lost 0 bases and J lost 9 bases. The CDR3 loop reads CASSLAPGGEQFF. The CDR3 nucleotides read TGTGCCAGCAGCTTGGCCCCGGGGGGTGAGCAGTTCTTC.

CDR3 loop: CASTSGGDVPPQHF. CDR3 nucleotide sequence: TGTGCCAGTACTAGTGGGGGGGACGTACCGCCCCAGCATTTT. This chain joins TRBV19 and TRBJ1-5, with D perhaps TRBD1 (5 bases). This CDR3 comprises 14 residues. Trimming removed 7 bases at V and 9 bases at J, with 19 bases between. Germline-derived CDR1 and CDR2 are LNHDA and SQIVND (reference sequence).

The chain uses TRBV27 and TRBJ2-7; 13 nucleotides match TRBD2. J lost 6 bases, V lost 5 bases, and 16 bases had no gene match. This CDR3 has 18 residues. Germline CDR1 and CDR2: MNHEY and SMNVEV (reference sequence). CDR3 amino acids: CASSTYRDRTSGRGEQYF. CDR3 nucleotides: TGTGCCAGCAGTACGTACCGGGACAGGACTAGCGGGAGAGGCGAGCAGTACTTC.

The J gene is TRBJ1-4, the V gene TRBV7-9, with unresolved D. V dropped 6 bases and J dropped 8 bases, with 13 bases sitting between them. The CDR3 spans 13 residues. Germline V gene lookup returns CDR1 SEHNR and CDR2 FQNEAQ (reference sequence). Written as DNA, the CDR3 is TGTGCCAGCAGGCCCCTGGGGATCGAAAAACTGTTTTTT. It codes for CASRPLGIEKLFF.

A single count supports this clone. The gene calls are TRBV11-1 and TRBJ2-4; tentative D call: TRBD2 (5 bases). This CDR3 is built from 16 residues. V lost 5 bases, J lost 1 base, and 15 bases lay in between. Germline CDR1 is SGHAT and CDR2 is FQDESV (reference sequence). Written as DNA, the CDR3 is TGTGCCAGCAGCCCCCGCCCCGGGGTGGCCAAAAACATTCAGTACTTC. This sequence encodes CASSPRPGVAKNIQYF.

The genes are TRBV5-4 and TRBJ2-3; 10 nucleotides agree with TRBD1. Germline loops: CDR1 SGHNT, CDR2 YYREEE (reference sequence). The junction had 5 bases not matched to a gene; V was cut back by 5 bases and J by 5 bases. CDR3 size: 14 residues. CDR3 in amino acids: CASRGTGELDTQYF. The DNA for the CDR3 is TGTGCCAGCAGGGGGACAGGGGAGTTAGATACGCAGTATTTT.

The V gene is TRBV6-5, the J gene TRBJ1-1, with a tentative D call TRBD1 (5 bases). Trimming pared 2 bases from V and 3 bases from J, leaving 16 bases between. CDR1 MNHEY and CDR2 SVGAGI come from the germline V gene. The CDR3 runs to 16 residues. This chain's CDR3 is CASSYRGVGGYTEAFF. As DNA, the CDR3 is TGTGCCAGCAGTTACCGTGGTGTGGGGGGATACACTGAAGCTTTCTTT.

CDR3 loop: CASPVPRGYGYTF. DNA for the CDR3: TGTGCCAGCCCCGTCCCTCGCGGCTATGGCTACACCTTC. This chain connects TRBV7-9 to TRBJ1-2; D is ambiguous. This CDR3 has 13 amino acids. The germline CDR1 and CDR2 sequences are SEHNR and FQNEAQ (reference sequence). V was cut by 8 bases and J by 4 bases, with 14 bases left in between.

This clone was observed a single time. This chain joins TRBV19 and TRBJ2-3; possibly TRBD2 for D (5 bases). Germline V gene lookup returns CDR1 LNHDA and CDR2 SQIVND (reference sequence). Trimming cost V 1 base and J 4 bases, with 15 bases left between them. CDR3 length equals 16 residues. The CDR3 sequence is CASSIGRGSFADTQYF. CDR3 coding DNA: TGTGCCAGTAGTATAGGGCGCGGGTCATTCGCAGATACGCAGTATTTT. Together with reference TRBV19 and TRBJ2-3, the CDR3 gives the full variable domain: DGGITQSPKYLFRKEGQNVTLSCEQNLNHDAMYWYRQDPGQGLRLIYYSQIVNDFQKGDIAEGYSVSREKKESFPLTVTSAQKNPTAFYLCASSIGRGSFADTQYFGPGTRLTVL.

CDR3 loop: CASSLGESSTDTQYF. The CDR3 DNA is TGTGCCAGCAGCTTAGGGGAATCTAGCACAGATACGCAGTATTTT. The chain employs TRBV11-2 and TRBJ2-3; D is undetermined. CDR3 length: 15 amino acids. Germline CDR1 is SGHAT and CDR2 is FQNNGV. V lost 1 base to trimming and J lost 0 bases, with 8 bases between them.

This clone was observed once. The V call is TRBV7-2, the J call TRBJ2-1; 13 bases agree with TRBD2. The CDR3 extends over 16 amino acids. The V segment lost 5 bases and the J segment 6 bases; nucleotides outside the gene matches: 7. CDR1 is SGHTA, CDR2 FQGNSA, per germline. CDR3 in amino acids: CASSRTSGRGGNEQFF. CDR3 coding DNA: TGTGCCAGCAGCCGGACTAGCGGGAGAGGGGGCAATGAGCAGTTCTTC.

This chain uses TRBV4-3 with TRBJ2-3, with a possible D match to TRBD2 (5 bases). Germline V gives CDR1 LGHNA, CDR2 YSLEER. With 1 base removed from V and 2 bases from J, the gap between germline ends came to 10 bases. CDR3 size: 15 residues. The CDR3 DNA follows: TGCGCCAGCAGCCAAGGAATCCGGGACACAGATACGCAGTATTTT. Protein: CASSQGIRDTDTQYF.

This clone was seen only once. The chain links TRBV5-1 to TRBJ1-1; TRBD1 matches at 8 bases. Losses at the gene ends were 1 base for V and 3 bases for J; bases not matched to a gene: 5. Germline CDR1 SGHRS, CDR2 YFSETQ. This CDR3 comprises 15 residues. In DNA, the CDR3 is TGCGCCAGCAGCTTGAGCGGGACAGGAGACACTGAAGCTTTCTTT. Amino acid sequence: CASSLSGTGDTEAFF.

The chain has TRBV28 and TRBJ1-3, with D unresolved. CDR1 and CDR2 (germline): MDHEN, SYDVKM. Trimming removed 3 bases at V and 0 bases at J, with 12 bases between. The CDR3 is 16 amino acids. The DNA for the CDR3 is TGTGCCAGCAGTTTGGACGGACTGAGCTCTGGAAACACCATATATTTT. Its protein is CASSLDGLSSGNTIYF.

V gene TRBV12-5 combines with J gene TRBJ2-7; 9 bases match TRBD2. This CDR3 comprises 17 residues. V shed 2 bases, J shed 0 bases, and the junction held 8 bases outside the gene matches. Per the germline V gene, CDR1 is LGHNT and CDR2 is FRNRAP. The CDR3 spells CASGLHQREASSYEQYF. The CDR3 nucleotides are TGTGCTAGTGGTTTGCATCAGCGGGAGGCTTCCTCCTACGAGCAGTACTTC.

This clone has just one count. This sequence joins TRBV11-3 and TRBJ1-1; the D gene is possibly TRBD1 (5 bases). CDR3 length: 16 residues. CDR1 is SGHNT and CDR2 is YENEEA in the germline V gene. With 5 bases removed from V and 4 bases from J, the gap between germline ends came to 20 bases. The CDR3 DNA sequence: TGTGCCAGCAGCCTCCGACAGAGGGGCTGGGGCACTGAAGCTTTCTTT. Translated: CASSLRQRGWGTEAFF.

This rearrangement joins TRBV28 to TRBJ2-1, with TRBD1 matching over 7 bases. The CDR3 is 14 residues long. Germline loops: CDR1 MDHEN, CDR2 SYDVKM. The J segment lost 15 bases and the V segment lost 3 bases, leaving 14 bases of the junction unmatched. Here the CDR3 DNA reads TGTGCCAGCAGTTTTTCCCGAGGGGGCGAAGGGCGGTTCTTC. This translates into CASSFSRGGEGRFF. Together with reference TRBV28 and TRBJ2-1, the CDR3 gives the full variable domain: DVKVTQSSRYLVKRTGEKVFLECVQDMDHENMFWYRQDPGLGLRLIYFSYDVKMKEKGDIPEGYSVSREKKERFSLILESASTNQTSMYLCASSFSRGGEGRFFGPGTRLTVL.

This clone was detected only a few times. The CDR3 here is CASSLKGPSGAHWYF. The CDR3 DNA is TGTGCCAGCAGCTTAAAAGGGCCTAGCGGAGCCCATTGGTACTTC. The V gene is TRBV7-2, the J gene TRBJ2-5; 7 bases fit TRBD2. V lost 2 bases, J lost 13 bases, and 16 bases stayed unmatched. CDR1 is SGHTA, CDR2 FQGNSA, per germline. This CDR3 spans 15 amino acids.

This clone has just one count. The chain has TRBV28 and TRBJ2-5; 7 bases map to TRBD2. The J call may be wrong; the DNA end is better matched by TRBJ2-7. The CDR3 extends over 15 amino acids. Germline CDR1 is MDHEN and CDR2 is SYDVKM. CDR3 bases: TGTGCCAGCAGTAGGCAACACGGGACTACCTACGAGCAGTACTTC. Its translation: CASSRQHGTTYEQYF.

This clone was observed a single time. The chain has TRBV19 and TRBJ2-5, with TRBD2 matching over 9 bases. After removal of 6 bases from V and 5 bases from J, the junction contained 7 bases not matched to a gene. The CDR3 is 14 residues long. Germline V gene sequence: CDR1 LNHDA, CDR2 SQIVND (reference sequence). CDR3 sequence reads: CASSPQRGVETQYF. CDR3 DNA sequence: TGTGCCAGTAGCCCCCAGCGGGGGGTCGAGACCCAGTACTTC.

The chain uses TRBV25-1 and TRBJ2-3; possible D gene TRBD1, 6 bases. The V and J ends lost 5 bases and 1 base respectively, with 13 bases between them. CDR1 MGHDK and CDR2 SYGVNS come from the germline V gene. This CDR3 is built from 15 residues. The CDR3 region has the DNA TGTGCCAGCAGTCAAACCCGACAGGGCACAGATACGCAGTATTTT. It yields the protein CASSQTRQGTDTQYF.